This T cell receptor beta chain originates from a study of tumor-infiltrating lymphocytes in primary liver carcinoma. They got blood RNA out of unsorted whole blood and also pulled out germline DNA. Priming with a constant-region primer yielded TCR beta cDNA from about 500 ng total RNA. What produced the TCR beta libraries was three nested multiplex PCR rounds using slightly modified ARM-PCR. Primers for the first two PCR rounds were TRBV1-TRBV30 forward primers and a C-beta reverse primer (around 11 cycles per round). One entry per CDR3 protein results from TCRdb running MiXCR on the multiplex PCR reads. The sample records fewer than 250,000 distinct CDR3 sequences, about 65% being singletons. Between the trimmed V and J ends, which lost 9 bases and 3 bases, there was a span of 30 bases. This CDR3 contains 18 residues. The germline V gene encodes CDR1 SGHAT and CDR2 FQNNGV.

V gene TRBV11-2 combines with J gene TRBJ2-7; possibly TRBD1 for D (5 bases). Sequencing was done on a sample of peripheral blood. The TCR was taken from a woman in her sixties or seventies with primary liver carcinoma and hepatitis B virus infection. In nucleotides, the CDR3 is TGTGCCAGTAGCCTATCCATCGACAGCTCCCTCGGGTTCTACGAGCAGTACTTC. Translation gives CASSLSIDSSLGFYEQYF.